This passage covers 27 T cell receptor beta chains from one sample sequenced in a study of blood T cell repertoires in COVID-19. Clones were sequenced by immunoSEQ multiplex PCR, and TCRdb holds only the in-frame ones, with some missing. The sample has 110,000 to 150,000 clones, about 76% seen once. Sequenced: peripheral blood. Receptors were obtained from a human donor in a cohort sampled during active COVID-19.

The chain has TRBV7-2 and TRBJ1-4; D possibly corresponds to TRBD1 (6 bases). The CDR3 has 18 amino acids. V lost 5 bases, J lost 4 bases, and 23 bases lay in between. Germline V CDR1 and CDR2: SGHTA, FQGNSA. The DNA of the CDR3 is TGTGCCAGCAGCCCCCAAACAGGGTGGGGACGGGGTAATGAAAAACTGTTTTTT. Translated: CASSPQTGWGRGNEKLFF.

The CDR3 loop reads CASSKTRDRAAGNTIYF. CDR3 coding DNA: TGTGCCAGCAGCAAAACCCGGGACAGGGCGGCTGGAAACACCATATATTTT. The chain recombines TRBV21-1 with TRBJ1-3; TRBD1, as called in the table, went unchecked against the DNA. TRBV21-1 is classified as a pseudogene. This CDR3 has 17 amino acids.

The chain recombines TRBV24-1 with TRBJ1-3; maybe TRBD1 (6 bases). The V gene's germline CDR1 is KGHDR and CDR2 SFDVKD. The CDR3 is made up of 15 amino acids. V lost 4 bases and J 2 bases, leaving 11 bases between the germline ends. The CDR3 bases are TGTGCCACCAGTGACACCGGGACAACTGGAAACACCATATATTTT. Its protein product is CATSDTGTTGNTIYF.

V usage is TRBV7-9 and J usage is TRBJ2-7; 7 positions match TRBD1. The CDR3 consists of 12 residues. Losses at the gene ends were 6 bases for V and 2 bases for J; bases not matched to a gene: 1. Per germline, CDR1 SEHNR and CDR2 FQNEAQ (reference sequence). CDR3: CASRGGPYEQYF. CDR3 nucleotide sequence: TGTGCCAGCAGAGGGGGCCCCTACGAGCAGTACTTC.

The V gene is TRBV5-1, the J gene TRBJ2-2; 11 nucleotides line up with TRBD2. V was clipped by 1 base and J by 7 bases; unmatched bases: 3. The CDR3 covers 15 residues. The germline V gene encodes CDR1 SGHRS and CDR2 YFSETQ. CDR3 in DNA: TGCGCCAGCAGCTTGACTAGCGGGAGAGGCGGGGAGCTGTTTTTT. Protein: CASSLTSGRGGELFF.

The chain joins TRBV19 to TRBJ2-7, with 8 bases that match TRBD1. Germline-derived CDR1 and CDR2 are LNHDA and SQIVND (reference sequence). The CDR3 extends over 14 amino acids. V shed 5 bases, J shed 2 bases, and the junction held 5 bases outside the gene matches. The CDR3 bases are TGTGCCAGTAGTCTGGAGACAGGGGCCTACGAGCAGTACTTC. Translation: CASSLETGAYEQYF.

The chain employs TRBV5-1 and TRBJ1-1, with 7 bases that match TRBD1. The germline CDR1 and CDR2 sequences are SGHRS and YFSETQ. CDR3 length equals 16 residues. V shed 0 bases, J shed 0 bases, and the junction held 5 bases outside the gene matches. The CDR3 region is CASSLGGTAMNTEAFF. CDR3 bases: TGCGCCAGCAGCTTGGGGGGGACAGCTATGAACACTGAAGCTTTCTTT.

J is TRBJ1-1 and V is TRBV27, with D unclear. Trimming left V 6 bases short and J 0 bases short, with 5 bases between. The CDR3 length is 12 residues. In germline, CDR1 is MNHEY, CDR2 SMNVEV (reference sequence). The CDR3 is CASRQVNTEAFF. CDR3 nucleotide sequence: TGTGCCAGCAGACAAGTGAACACTGAAGCTTTCTTT.

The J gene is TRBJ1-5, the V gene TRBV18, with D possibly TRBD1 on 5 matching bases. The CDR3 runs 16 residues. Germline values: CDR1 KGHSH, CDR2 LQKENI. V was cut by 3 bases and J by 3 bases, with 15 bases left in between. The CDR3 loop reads CASSPRRMGHNQPQHF. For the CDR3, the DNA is TGTGCCAGCTCACCCCGCAGAATGGGGCACAATCAGCCCCAGCATTTT.

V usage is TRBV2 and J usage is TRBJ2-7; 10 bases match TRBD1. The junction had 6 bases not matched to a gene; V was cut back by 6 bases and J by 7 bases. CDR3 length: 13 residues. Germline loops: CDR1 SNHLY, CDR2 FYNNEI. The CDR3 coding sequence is TGTGCCAGCAGCCAGGACAGGGGGGAGGAGCAGTACTTC. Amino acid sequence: CASSQDRGEEQYF.

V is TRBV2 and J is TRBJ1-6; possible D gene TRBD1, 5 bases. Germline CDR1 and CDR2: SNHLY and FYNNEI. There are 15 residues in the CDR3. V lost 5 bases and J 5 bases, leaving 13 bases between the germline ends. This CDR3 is CASSSYGRDNSPLHF. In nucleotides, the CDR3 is TGTGCCAGCAGTTCATACGGCAGGGATAATTCACCCCTCCACTTT.

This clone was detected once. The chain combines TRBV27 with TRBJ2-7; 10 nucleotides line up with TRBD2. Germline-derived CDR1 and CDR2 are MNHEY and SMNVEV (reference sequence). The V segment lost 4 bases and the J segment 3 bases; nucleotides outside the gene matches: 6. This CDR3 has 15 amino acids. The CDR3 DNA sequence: TGTGCCAGCAGTTACCGGACTAGCGGATACTACGAGCAGTACTTC. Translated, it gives CASSYRTSGYYEQYF.

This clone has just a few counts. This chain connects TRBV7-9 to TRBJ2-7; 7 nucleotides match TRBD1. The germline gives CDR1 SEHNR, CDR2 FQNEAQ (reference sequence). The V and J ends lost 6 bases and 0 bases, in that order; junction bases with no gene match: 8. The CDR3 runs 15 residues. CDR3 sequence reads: CASRRAGTDSYEQYF. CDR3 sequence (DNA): TGTGCCAGCAGGCGAGCCGGGACAGACTCCTACGAGCAGTACTTC.

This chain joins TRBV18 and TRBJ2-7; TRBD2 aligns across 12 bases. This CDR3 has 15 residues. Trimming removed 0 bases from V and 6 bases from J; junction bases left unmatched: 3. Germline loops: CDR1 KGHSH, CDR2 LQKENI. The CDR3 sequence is CASSPPPSGRGEQYF. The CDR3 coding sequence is TGTGCCAGCTCACCACCGCCTAGCGGGAGGGGCGAGCAGTACTTC.

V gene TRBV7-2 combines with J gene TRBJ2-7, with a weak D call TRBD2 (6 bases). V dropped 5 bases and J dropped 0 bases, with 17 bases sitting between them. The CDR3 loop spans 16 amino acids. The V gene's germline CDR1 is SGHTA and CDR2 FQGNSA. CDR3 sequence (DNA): TGTGCCAGCAGCCCGGGACTCCCCCGAAGCTCCTACGAGCAGTACTTC. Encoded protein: CASSPGLPRSSYEQYF.

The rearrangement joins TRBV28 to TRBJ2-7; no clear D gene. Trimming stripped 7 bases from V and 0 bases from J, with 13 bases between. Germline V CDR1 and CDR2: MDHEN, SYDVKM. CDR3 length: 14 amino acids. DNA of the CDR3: TGTGCCAGCACTCGGGTCGTGAGCTCCTACGAGCAGTACTTC. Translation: CASTRVVSSYEQYF.

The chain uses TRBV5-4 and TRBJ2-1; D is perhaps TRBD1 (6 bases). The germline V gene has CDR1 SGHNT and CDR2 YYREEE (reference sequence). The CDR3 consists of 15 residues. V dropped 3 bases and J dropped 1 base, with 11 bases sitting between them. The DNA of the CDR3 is TGTGCCAGCAGCTCCGGGACAAATTCCTACAATGAGCAGTTCTTC. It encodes CASSSGTNSYNEQFF.

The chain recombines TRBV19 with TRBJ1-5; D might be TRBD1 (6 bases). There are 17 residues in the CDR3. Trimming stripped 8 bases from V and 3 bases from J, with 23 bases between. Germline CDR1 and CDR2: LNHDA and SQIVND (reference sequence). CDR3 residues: CASRQAGVSSINQPQHF. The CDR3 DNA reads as TGTGCCAGTCGACAGGCAGGGGTCTCCAGCATCAATCAGCCCCAGCATTTT.

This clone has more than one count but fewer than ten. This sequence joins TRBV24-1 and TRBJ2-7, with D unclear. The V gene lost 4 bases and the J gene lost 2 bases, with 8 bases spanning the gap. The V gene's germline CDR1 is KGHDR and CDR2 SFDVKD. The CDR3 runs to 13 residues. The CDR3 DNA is TGTGCCACCAGTGACGCACAGACCTACGAGCAGTACTTC. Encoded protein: CATSDAQTYEQYF.

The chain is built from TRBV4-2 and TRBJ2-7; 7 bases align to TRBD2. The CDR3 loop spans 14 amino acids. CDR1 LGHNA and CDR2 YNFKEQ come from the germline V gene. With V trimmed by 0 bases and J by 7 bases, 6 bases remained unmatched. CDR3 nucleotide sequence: TGTGCCAGCAGCCAAGAGCGGGAGTTTAGTGAGCAGTACTTC. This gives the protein CASSQEREFSEQYF.

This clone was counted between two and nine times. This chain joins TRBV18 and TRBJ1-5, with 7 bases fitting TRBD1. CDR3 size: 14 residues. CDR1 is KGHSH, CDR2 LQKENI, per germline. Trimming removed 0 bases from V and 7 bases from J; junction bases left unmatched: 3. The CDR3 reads CASSPPGQSQPQHF. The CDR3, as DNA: TGTGCCAGCTCACCACCGGGACAGAGCCAGCCCCAGCATTTT.

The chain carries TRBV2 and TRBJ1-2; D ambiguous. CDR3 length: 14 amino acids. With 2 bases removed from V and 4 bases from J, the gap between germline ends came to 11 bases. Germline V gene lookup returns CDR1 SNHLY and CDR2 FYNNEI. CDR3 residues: CASSEISGSYGYTF. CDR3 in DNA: TGTGCCAGCAGTGAAATTTCCGGGTCCTATGGCTACACCTTC.

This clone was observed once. DNA for the CDR3: TGTGCCAGCAGCGTAGAGACAGATGATTCACCCCTCCACTTT. Amino acid sequence: CASSVETDDSPLHF. The rearrangement joins TRBV9 to TRBJ1-6; possible D gene TRBD1, 5 bases. The CDR3 loop spans 14 amino acids. Trimming removed 0 bases at V and 8 bases at J, with 9 bases between. Germline V gene sequence: CDR1 SGDLS, CDR2 YYNGEE.

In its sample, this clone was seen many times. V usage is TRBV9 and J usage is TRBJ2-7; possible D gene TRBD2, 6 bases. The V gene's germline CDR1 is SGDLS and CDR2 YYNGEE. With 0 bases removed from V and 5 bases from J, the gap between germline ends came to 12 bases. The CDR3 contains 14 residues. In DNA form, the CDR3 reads TGTGCCAGCAGCGTAGAGGGTACGGGGGACGAGCAGTACTTC. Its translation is CASSVEGTGDEQYF. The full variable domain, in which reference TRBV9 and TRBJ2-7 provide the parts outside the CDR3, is DSGVTQTPKHLITATGQRVTLRCSPRSGDLSVYWYQQSLDQGLQFLIQYYNGEERAKGNILERFSAQQFPDLHSELNLSSLELGDSALYFCASSVEGTGDEQYFGPGTRLTVT.

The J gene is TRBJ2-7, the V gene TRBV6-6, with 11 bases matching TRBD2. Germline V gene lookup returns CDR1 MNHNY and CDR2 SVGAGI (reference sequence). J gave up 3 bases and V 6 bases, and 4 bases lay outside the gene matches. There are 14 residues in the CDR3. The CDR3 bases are TGTGCCAGCAGCATAGCGGGAGGGTTCTACGAGCAGTACTTC. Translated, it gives CASSIAGGFYEQYF.

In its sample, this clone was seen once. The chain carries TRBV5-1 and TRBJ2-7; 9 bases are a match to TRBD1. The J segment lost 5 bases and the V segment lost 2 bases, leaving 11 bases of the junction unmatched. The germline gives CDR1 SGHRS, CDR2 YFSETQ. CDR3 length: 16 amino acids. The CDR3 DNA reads TGCGCCAGCAGCTTAACTTGGGGACAGGGATTCGACGAGCAGTACTTC. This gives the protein CASSLTWGQGFDEQYF.

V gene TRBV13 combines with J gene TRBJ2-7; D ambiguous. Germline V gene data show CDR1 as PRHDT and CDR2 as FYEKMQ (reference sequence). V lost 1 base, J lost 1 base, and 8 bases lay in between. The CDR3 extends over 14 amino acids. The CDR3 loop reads CASSLDPGSYEQYF. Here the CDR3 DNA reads TGTGCCAGCAGCTTAGATCCAGGTTCCTACGAGCAGTACTTC.